The entry below describes one T cell receptor beta chain. Produced via immunoSEQ multiplex PCR; TCRdb's table is partial and in-frame only. This table holds 230,000 or so clones, more than 70% found once. These data belong to a study of blood T cell repertoires in COVID-19. Across the whole study: In each case, the material was cDNA or gDNA derived from T cells, B-cell-depleted T cells, or PBMCs.

The sequence was collected from a man aged 35-49 years with active or convalescent COVID-19. Sample: peripheral blood.

The CDR3 nucleotides are TGTGCCAGCACCTCAGGCTACGAGCAGTACTTC. Its protein product is CASTSGYEQYF. The chain couples TRBV27 to TRBJ2-7, with D unresolved. The CDR3 spans 11 residues. Germline values: CDR1 MNHEY, CDR2 SMNVEV (reference sequence). V gave up 7 bases and J gave up 3 bases, with 7 bases separating them.